The 20 T cell receptor beta chains below were found in one sample sequenced in a study of blood T cell repertoires in COVID-19. Only in-frame clones appear in the TCRdb table, and some are missing; sequencing was by immunoSEQ multiplex PCR. The sample includes 160,000 or so clones, approximately 88% of them seen just once. The sequencing input was peripheral blood. Receptors originate from a man aged 55 to 70 with acute or convalescent COVID-19.

The J gene is TRBJ1-5, the V gene TRBV19, with TRBD1 matching 10 bases. This CDR3 is built from 15 residues. Germline values: CDR1 LNHDA, CDR2 SQIVND (reference sequence). V lost 5 bases to trimming and J lost 6 bases; unmatched junction nucleotides: 7. The chain's CDR3 is CASSATGGQFQPQHF. The CDR3 nucleotides read TGTGCCAGTAGTGCGACAGGGGGCCAATTTCAGCCCCAGCATTTT.

This chain connects TRBV6-2 or TRBV6-3 to TRBJ2-3; 12 bases match TRBD2. Trimming took 5 bases from V and 6 from J; bases not matched to a gene: 15. This CDR3 region has 18 residues. The germline V gene has CDR1 MNHEY and CDR2 SVGEGT. In DNA, the CDR3 is TGTGCCAGCAGTCAACCGAGGACTAGCGGGACCCGGCCGGATACGCAGTATTTT. As protein: CASSQPRTSGTRPDTQYF.

The CDR3 bases are TGCGCCAGCAGCTTTGGGGGCGTGAACACTGAAGCTTTCTTT. Translation: CASSFGGVNTEAFF. The V and J genes are TRBV5-1 and TRBJ1-1; possibly TRBD1 for D (6 bases). The germline V gene has CDR1 SGHRS and CDR2 YFSETQ. The CDR3 length is 14 residues. V was shortened by 2 bases and J by 0 bases, with 8 bases between the two germline ends. The full variable domain, its missing parts supplied by reference TRBV5-1 and TRBJ1-1, is KAGVTQTPRYLIKTRGQQVTLSCSPISGHRSVSWYQQTPGQGLQFLFEYFSETQRNKGNFPGRFSGRQFSNSRSEMNVSTLELGDSALYLCASSFGGVNTEAFFGQGTRLTVV.

The chain is built from TRBV18 and TRBJ2-3; D gene uncertain. Germline V CDR1 and CDR2: KGHSH, LQKENI. The CDR3 contains 16 residues. V lost 1 base and J 0 bases, leaving 11 bases between the germline ends. The CDR3 nucleotides read TGTGCCAGCTCACCACAGAATCGCGGTAGCACAGATACGCAGTATTTT. Its protein is CASSPQNRGSTDTQYF.

The chain joins TRBV11-2 to TRBJ1-1; no definite D call. The length of the CDR3 is 12 residues. CDR1 SGHAT and CDR2 FQNNGV come from the germline V gene. V lost 3 bases and J lost 3, with 5 bases in between. The CDR3 region has the DNA TGTGCCAGCAGCTTGGGCGACACTGAAGCTTTCTTT. Translation gives CASSLGDTEAFF.

The chain carries TRBV3-1 (or the pseudogene TRBV3-2) and TRBJ2-7; D might be TRBD1 (6 bases). With 1 base removed from V and 2 bases from J, the gap between germline ends came to 18 bases. This CDR3 is built from 17 residues. Germline V CDR1 and CDR2: LGHDT, YNNKEL (reference sequence). CDR3 sequence reads: CASSQGSGQPAPYEQYF. CDR3 in DNA: TGTGCCAGCAGCCAAGGATCAGGACAGCCGGCCCCCTACGAGCAGTACTTC.

CDR3 protein: CASSPTGVTEAFF. As DNA, the CDR3 is TGCGCCAGCAGCCCCACAGGGGTCACTGAAGCTTTCTTT. The chain is built from TRBV5-1 and TRBJ1-1, with 7 bases lining up with TRBD1. Germline loops: CDR1 SGHRS, CDR2 YFSETQ. The trim removed 4 bases at V and 4 bases at J, leaving 4 bases unmatched. CDR3 length: 13 residues. Full variable domain (outside the CDR3, taken from reference TRBV5-1 and TRBJ1-1): KAGVTQTPRYLIKTRGQQVTLSCSPISGHRSVSWYQQTPGQGLQFLFEYFSETQRNKGNFPGRFSGRQFSNSRSEMNVSTLELGDSALYLCASSPTGVTEAFFGQGTRLTVV.

The chain couples TRBV6-6 to TRBJ2-1, with 8 bases fitting TRBD2. V trimming: 6 bases; J trimming: 4 bases; junction bases outside the gene matches: 8. The CDR3 contains 15 residues. Looked up from germline, CDR1 is MNHNY and CDR2 is SVGAGI (reference sequence). The CDR3 region is CASRAPAGGYNEQFF. The CDR3 coding sequence is TGTGCCAGCAGAGCACCGGCGGGGGGATACAATGAGCAGTTCTTC.

The chain employs TRBV2 and TRBJ1-2; 9 nucleotides match TRBD1. After removal of 8 bases from V and 7 bases from J, the junction contained 5 bases not matched to a gene. The germline V gene encodes CDR1 SNHLY and CDR2 FYNNEI. The CDR3 spans 12 residues. CDR3 in amino acids: CASGTGGRGYTF. The CDR3 DNA is TGTGCCAGCGGAACAGGGGGCCGTGGCTACACCTTC.

The J gene is TRBJ1-1, the V gene TRBV15, with D hard to call. V lost 0 bases, J lost 1 base, and 6 bases lay in between. This CDR3 region has 14 residues. Germline V CDR1 and CDR2: LNHNV, YYDKDF (reference sequence). The CDR3 region has the DNA TGTGCCACCAGCAGAGATCAGAAGAACACTGAAGCTTTCTTT. Amino acid sequence: CATSRDQKNTEAFF.

The V gene is TRBV7-6, the J gene TRBJ2-2; D perhaps matches TRBD1 (6 bases). The CDR3 is 14 residues long. Between the trimmed V and J ends, which lost 8 bases and 6 bases, there was a span of 16 bases. Per germline, CDR1 SGHVS and CDR2 FNYEAQ. The chain's CDR3 is CASAEQGTAGELFF. The CDR3 bases are TGTGCCAGCGCCGAACAGGGTACCGCCGGGGAGCTGTTTTTT.

V gene TRBV6-6 combines with J gene TRBJ1-2; no clear D gene. Germline V CDR1 and CDR2: MNHNY, SVGAGI (reference sequence). The V end was cut by 2 bases, the J end by 5 bases, with 3 bases between. The CDR3 loop spans 11 amino acids. The CDR3, as DNA: TGTGCCAGCAGTTACGAGTATGGCTACACCTTC. Translating gives CASSYEYGYTF.

V usage is TRBV6-6 and J usage is TRBJ1-3; TRBD1 aligns across 10 bases. The CDR3 spans 15 residues. Looked up from germline, CDR1 is MNHNY and CDR2 is SVGAGI (reference sequence). Trimming took 8 bases from V and 3 from J; bases not matched to a gene: 7. The CDR3, as DNA: TGTGCCAGCTTCCCGGGACAGGGGTTTGGAAACACCATATATTTT. This gives the protein CASFPGQGFGNTIYF.

The chain links TRBV18 to TRBJ1-4; maybe TRBD1 (6 bases). V gave up 3 bases and J gave up 6 bases, with 17 bases separating them. The CDR3 covers 16 residues. Germline-derived CDR1 and CDR2 are KGHSH and LQKENI. CDR3 DNA: TGTGCCAGCTCACCCTCGGTAGCACAGGGTGATGAAAAACTGTTTTTT. It translates to CASSPSVAQGDEKLFF.

About this clone itself: Additional DNA sequences in this sample encode the identical CDR3. The V and J genes are TRBV7-2 and TRBJ2-7, with TRBD1 matching 11 bases. The trim removed 5 bases at V and 1 base at J, leaving 1 base unmatched. Per germline, CDR1 SGHTA and CDR2 FQGNSA. CDR3 size: 14 residues. The CDR3 DNA reads TGTGCCAGCAGCAGGGACAGGGGGTCCTACGAGCAGTACTTC. This translates into CASSRDRGSYEQYF.

CDR3 amino acids: CASKQGAGGNTIYF. The CDR3 DNA reads TGTGCCAGCAAACAGGGGGCTGGTGGAAACACCATATATTTT. The chain combines TRBV3-1 (or the pseudogene TRBV3-2) with TRBJ1-3; 9 nucleotides line up with TRBD1. V lost 7 bases to trimming and J lost 3 bases; unmatched junction nucleotides: 4. Germline V lookup: CDR1 LGHDT, CDR2 YNNKEL (reference sequence). CDR3 length: 14 residues.

The J gene is TRBJ2-5, the V gene TRBV5-1; D perhaps matches TRBD1 (6 bases). CDR3 size: 15 residues. Trimming shortened V by 0 bases and J by 4 bases, and 13 bases separated the two germline ends. Germline CDR1 SGHRS, CDR2 YFSETQ. CDR3: CASSLARGGGETQYF. In nucleotides, the CDR3 is TGCGCCAGCAGCTTGGCTAGAGGGGGTGGAGAGACCCAGTACTTC.

J is TRBJ2-7 and V is TRBV23-1; a possible D gene is TRBD2 (5 bases). TRBV23-1 is known as an ORF, though its function is uncertain. Trimming removed 5 bases from V and 0 bases from J, with 26 bases in between. The CDR3 length is 19 residues. The CDR3 DNA sequence: TGCGCCAGCAGTTATTCCGAGGGAACCGTTGCCCCCAGCTCCTACGAGCAGTACTTC. Amino acid sequence: CASSYSEGTVAPSSYEQYF.

The chain couples TRBV11-2 to TRBJ1-2; 8 bases fit TRBD1. Per germline, CDR1 SGHAT and CDR2 FQNNGV. The CDR3 spans 17 residues. V was clipped by 6 bases and J by 5 bases; unmatched bases: 17. The DNA for the CDR3 is TGTGCCAGCAGACAATCGGGGACAGGAACCGAAGATTATGGCTACACCTTC. Encoded protein: CASRQSGTGTEDYGYTF.

The rearrangement joins TRBV3-1 (or the pseudogene TRBV3-2) to TRBJ2-7, with 7 bases fitting TRBD1. J gave up 3 bases and V 4 bases, and 6 bases lay outside the gene matches. CDR3 size: 14 residues. Germline V gives CDR1 LGHDT, CDR2 YNNKEL (reference sequence). The CDR3 protein is CASSPSGGYYEQYF. CDR3 DNA sequence: TGTGCCAGCAGCCCTTCAGGGGGTTACTACGAGCAGTACTTC.